The clone carrying this T cell receptor (beta chain) was counted only a few times. The antigen is not known. CDR1 and CDR2 from the germline V gene are SGHVS and FNYEAQ. The CDR3 is 14 amino acids. Trimming cost V 6 bases and J 3 bases, with 12 bases left between them. This record comes from a study of early T cells in non-severe SARS-CoV-2 infection. Study information: Sequencing targeted bulk RNA from unsorted whole blood, leaving chains unpaired. Overall study findings and caveats: Using VDJdb, the matching emphasized anti-spike CD8 responses while missing private and CD4 specificities.

Each cDNA molecule carried a unique molecular identifier. TCRdb recomputed calls from the 5' RACE reads with MiXCR, one row per CDR3 protein. The sample holds 65,000 to 95,000 distinct CDR3 sequences, about a sixth seen once. The sample was whole blood. V is TRBV7-6 and J is TRBJ1-3; D is ambiguous. This clonotype was obtained from an adult who was a healthcare worker with PCR-confirmed SARS-CoV-2 infection or an uninfected control (not recorded which). The DNA for the CDR3 is TGTGCCAGCAGTTCGGACTCCCTTGGAAACACCATATATTTT. It yields the protein CASSSDSLGNTIYF. The full variable domain, rest sourced from reference TRBV7-6 and TRBJ1-3, is GAGVSQSPRYKVTKRGQDVALRCDPISGHVSLYWYRQALGQGPEFLTYFNYEAQQDKSGLPNDRFSAERPEGSISTLTIQRTEQRDSAMYRCASSSDSLGNTIYFGEGSWLTVV.